This T cell receptor (beta chain) appears in the sequencing data of a study of regulatory T cells in long-lasting Graves disease. A remark on this clonotype: Its specificity is unknown.

Study-level findings and limits: Among the persistent patients, 2,500 to 3,500 public clonotypes were shared, more than the 850 to 1,000 shared among new patients.

Noted time point: newly diagnosed GD, antithyroid drugs for less than 3 months. The TCR library was prepared using RNA isolated from PBMCs. Per the germline V gene, CDR1 is KGHDR and CDR2 is SFDVKD. This CDR3 is 14 amino acids long. The trim removed 6 bases at V and 6 bases at J, leaving 9 bases unmatched. Sequencing libraries for TCR beta were prepared with iRepertoire HTBI primers and Arm-PCR of CDR3 regions. TCRdb redid the calling of the multiplex PCR reads with MiXCR, one entry per CDR3 protein. Of approximately 400,000 distinct CDR3 sequences in the sample, approximately 16% were seen once. These data were also filed under a second study, of T cells in Graves' hyperthyroidism and ophthalmopathy. That source reports: The definition of stable Graves' hyperthyroidism was no ophthalmopathy progression within 18 months.

Material: peripheral blood mononuclear cells (PBMCs), obtained at new diagnosis, from a patient treated with antithyroid drugs. The chain couples TRBV24-1 to TRBJ2-7; TRBD2 aligns across 8 bases. The TCR originated in a woman in her forties with Graves disease. CDR3 DNA: TGTGCCACCAGTCCGGGACTAGGATTCTTCGAGCAGTACTTC. Protein product: CATSPGLGFFEQYF.